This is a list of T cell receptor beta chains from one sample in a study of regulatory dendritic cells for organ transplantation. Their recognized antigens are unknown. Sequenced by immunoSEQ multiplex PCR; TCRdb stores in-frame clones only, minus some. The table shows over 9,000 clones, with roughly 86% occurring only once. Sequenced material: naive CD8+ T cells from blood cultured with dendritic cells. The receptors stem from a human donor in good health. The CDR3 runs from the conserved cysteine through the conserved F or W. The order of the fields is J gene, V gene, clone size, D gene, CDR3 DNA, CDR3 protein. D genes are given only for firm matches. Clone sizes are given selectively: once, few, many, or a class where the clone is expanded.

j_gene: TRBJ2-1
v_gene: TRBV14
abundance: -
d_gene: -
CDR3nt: TGTGCCAGCAGCCCTACCCTCTACGTGAGTTATGAGCAGTTCTTC
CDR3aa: CASSPTLYVSYEQFF

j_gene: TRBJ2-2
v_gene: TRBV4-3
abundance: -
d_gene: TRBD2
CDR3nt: TGCGCCAGCAGCCCAGGACTAGATTACACCGGGGAGCTGTTTTTT
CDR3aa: CASSPGLDYTGELFF

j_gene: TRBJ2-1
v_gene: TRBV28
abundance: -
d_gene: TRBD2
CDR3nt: TGTGCCAGCAGTTTAGGGACTAGCGGGGCGTACAATGAGCAGTTCTTC
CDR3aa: CASSLGTSGAYNEQFF

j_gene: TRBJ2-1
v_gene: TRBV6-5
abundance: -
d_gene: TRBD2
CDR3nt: TGTGCCAGCAGTTTTTACACTAGCGGGGGAAACAATGAGCAGTTCTTC
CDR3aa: CASSFYTSGGNNEQFF

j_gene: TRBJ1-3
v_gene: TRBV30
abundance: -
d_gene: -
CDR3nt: TGTGCCTGGACTTGGGGTGGGGGTACTGGTGGAAACACCATATATTTT
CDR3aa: CAWTWGGGTGGNTIYF

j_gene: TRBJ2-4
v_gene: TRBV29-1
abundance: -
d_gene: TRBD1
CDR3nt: TGCAGCGTTCAGGGGGCCTTTACCAAAAACATTCAGTACTTC
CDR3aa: CSVQGAFTKNIQYF

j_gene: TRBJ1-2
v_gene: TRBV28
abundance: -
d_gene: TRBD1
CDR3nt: TGTGCCAGCAGAACCGATGGGACAGACGGTTCCTATGGCTACACCTTC
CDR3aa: CASRTDGTDGSYGYTF

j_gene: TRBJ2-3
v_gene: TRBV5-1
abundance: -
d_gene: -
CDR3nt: TGCGCCAGCAGAACTAGCACAGATACGCAGTATTTT
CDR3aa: CASRTSTDTQYF

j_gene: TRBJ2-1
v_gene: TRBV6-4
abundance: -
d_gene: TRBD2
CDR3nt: TGTGCCAGCAGTGGGACTAGGGCGGGTTACAATGAGCAGTTCTTC
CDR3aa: CASSGTRAGYNEQFF

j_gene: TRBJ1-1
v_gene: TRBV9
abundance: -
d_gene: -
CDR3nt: TGTGCCAGCAGCGCAGGATGGCGCTCTGAAGCTTTCTTT
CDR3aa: CASSAGWRSEAFF

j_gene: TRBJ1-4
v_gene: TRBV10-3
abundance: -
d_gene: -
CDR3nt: TGTGCCATCCGCCCGGGGCTGTTATCTAATGAAAAACTGTTTTTT
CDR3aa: CAIRPGLLSNEKLFF

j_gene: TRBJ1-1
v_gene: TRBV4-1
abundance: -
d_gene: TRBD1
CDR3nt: TGCGCCAGCAGCCAACGACACCTAACAGGGGACGAAGCTTTCTTT
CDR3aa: CASSQRHLTGDEAFF

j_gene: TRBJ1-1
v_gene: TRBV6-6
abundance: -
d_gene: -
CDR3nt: TGTGCCAGCAACAGGAACACTGAAGCTTTCTTT
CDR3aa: CASNRNTEAFF

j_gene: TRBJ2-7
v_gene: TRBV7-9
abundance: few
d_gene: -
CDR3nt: TGTGCCAGCAGCCCCCGGGACACCTACGAGCAGTACTTC
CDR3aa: CASSPRDTYEQYF

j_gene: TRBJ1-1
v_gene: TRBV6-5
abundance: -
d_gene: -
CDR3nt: TGTGCCAGCAGTGTCGGAAGGCGGACTGAAGCTTTCTTT
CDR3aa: CASSVGRRTEAFF

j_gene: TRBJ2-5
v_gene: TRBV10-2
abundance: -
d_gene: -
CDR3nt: TGCGCCAGCAGTGAGAGTAGTTGGTTGCGGGAGACCCAGTACTTC
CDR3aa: CASSESSWLRETQYF

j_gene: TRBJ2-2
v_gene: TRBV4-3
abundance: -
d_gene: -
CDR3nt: TGCGCCAGCAGCCAAGGTTTCGAGGGGCCGCTAGGGCCATCCGGGGAGCTGTTTTTT
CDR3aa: CASSQGFEGPLGPSGELFF

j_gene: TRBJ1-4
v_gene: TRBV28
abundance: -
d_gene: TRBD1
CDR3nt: TGTGCCAGCAGTTCCCAGGGGGTACAGGAAAAACTGTTTTTT
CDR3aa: CASSSQGVQEKLFF

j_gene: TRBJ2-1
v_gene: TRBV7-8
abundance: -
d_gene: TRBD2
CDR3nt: TGTGCCAGCAGCCCTTTAGCGGGATTCTCCTACAATGAGCAGTTCTTC
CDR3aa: CASSPLAGFSYNEQFF

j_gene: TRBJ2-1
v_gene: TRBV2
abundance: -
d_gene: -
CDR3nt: TGTGCCAGCATGGGAGCTGAGCAGTTCTTC
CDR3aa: CASMGAEQFF

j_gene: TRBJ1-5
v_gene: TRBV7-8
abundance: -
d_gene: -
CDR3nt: TGTGCCAGCAGAGATAAAAGGTGGGGCAATCAGCCCCAGCATTTT
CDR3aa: CASRDKRWGNQPQHF

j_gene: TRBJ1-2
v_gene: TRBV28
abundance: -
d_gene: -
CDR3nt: TGTGCCAGCGTCCCAGACAGTTTTAACTATGGCTACACCTTC
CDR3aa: CASVPDSFNYGYTF

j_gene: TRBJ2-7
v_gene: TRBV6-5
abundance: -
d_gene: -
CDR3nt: TGTGCCAGCAGTTACGGCAGGGGTTCCTACGAGCAGTACTTC
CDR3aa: CASSYGRGSYEQYF

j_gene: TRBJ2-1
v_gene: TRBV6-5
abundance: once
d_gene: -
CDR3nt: TGTGCCAGCAGTTACTCCCGGGACTACAATGAGCAGTTCTTC
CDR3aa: CASSYSRDYNEQFF

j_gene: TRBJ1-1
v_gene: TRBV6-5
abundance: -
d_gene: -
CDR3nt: TGTGCCAGCAGTTATCTCGGGGTACGGACTGAAGCTTTCTTT
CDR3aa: CASSYLGVRTEAFF

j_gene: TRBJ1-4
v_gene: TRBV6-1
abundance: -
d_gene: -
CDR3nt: TGTGCCAGCAGTGAAGGCGGATGGGGGGAAAAACTGTTTTTT
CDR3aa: CASSEGGWGEKLFF

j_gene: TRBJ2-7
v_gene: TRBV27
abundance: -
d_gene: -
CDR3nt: TGTGCCAGCAGGCAGGGGAATTCGGCCTACGAGCAGTACTTC
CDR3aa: CASRQGNSAYEQYF

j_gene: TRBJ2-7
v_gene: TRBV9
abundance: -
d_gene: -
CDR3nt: TGTGCCAGCAGCGTATCTCCGGGTACCACCTACGAGCAGTACTTC
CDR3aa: CASSVSPGTTYEQYF

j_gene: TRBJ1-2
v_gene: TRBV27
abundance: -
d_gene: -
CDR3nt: TGTGCCAGCAGTGAGAATCCAGACCAACATGGCTACACCTTC
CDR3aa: CASSENPDQHGYTF

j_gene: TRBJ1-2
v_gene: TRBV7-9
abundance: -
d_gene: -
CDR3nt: TGTGCCAGCAGGCTGGGGGAGTATGGCTACACCTTC
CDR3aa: CASRLGEYGYTF

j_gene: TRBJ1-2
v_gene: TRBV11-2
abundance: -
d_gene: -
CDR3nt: TGTGCCAGCAGCCCCCGCGGGCGGTACTATGGCTACACCTTC
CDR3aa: CASSPRGRYYGYTF

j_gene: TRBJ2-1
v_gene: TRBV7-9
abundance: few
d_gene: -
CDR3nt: TGTGCCAGCAGGACGGGGAGCTACAATGAGCAGTTCTTC
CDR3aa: CASRTGSYNEQFF

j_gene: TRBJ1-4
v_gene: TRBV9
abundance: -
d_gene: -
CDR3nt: TGTGCCAGCGGGGGTGAAAAACTGTTTTTT
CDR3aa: CASGGEKLFF

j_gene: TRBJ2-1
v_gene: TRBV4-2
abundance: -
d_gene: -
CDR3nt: TGTGCCAGCAGCCAAGGTCGTCCAGGGAGAGGGAATGAGCAGTTCTTC
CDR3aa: CASSQGRPGRGNEQFF

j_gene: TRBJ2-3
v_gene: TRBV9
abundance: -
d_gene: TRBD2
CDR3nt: TGTGCCAGCCGTCATACTAGCGACACAGATACGCAGTATTTT
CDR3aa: CASRHTSDTDTQYF

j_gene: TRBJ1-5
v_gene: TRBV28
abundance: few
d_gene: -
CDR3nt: TGTGCCAGCAGTCCAACACCCGGTCCCCAGCATTTT
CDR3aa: CASSPTPGPQHF

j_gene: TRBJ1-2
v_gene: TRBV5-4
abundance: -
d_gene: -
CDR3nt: TGCGCCAGCAGCCAAGAATCCAACTTCTATGGCTACACCTTC
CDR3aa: CASSQESNFYGYTF

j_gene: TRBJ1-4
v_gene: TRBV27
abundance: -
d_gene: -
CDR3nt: TGTGCCAGCAGGACAGTAATGGGGGCTGAAAAACTGTTTTTT
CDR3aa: CASRTVMGAEKLFF

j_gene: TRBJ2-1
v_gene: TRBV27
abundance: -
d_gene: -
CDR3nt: TGTGCCAGCAGTTTATCTGAGGGATGGGGCTACAATGAGCAGTTCTTC
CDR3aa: CASSLSEGWGYNEQFF

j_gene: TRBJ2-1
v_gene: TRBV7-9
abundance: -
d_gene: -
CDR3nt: TGTGCCAGCAGCTCGGTGTATGTGTCCTACAATGAGCAGTTCTTC
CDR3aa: CASSSVYVSYNEQFF

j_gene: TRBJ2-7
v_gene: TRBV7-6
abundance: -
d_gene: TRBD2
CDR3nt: TGTGCCAGCAGCTTAGGGGAGCGGGAGCTCGCTTACGAGCAGTACTTC
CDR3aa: CASSLGERELAYEQYF

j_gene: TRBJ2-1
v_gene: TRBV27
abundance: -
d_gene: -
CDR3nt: TGTGCCAGCAGTTTACTCGCGGGTCGGGGCGGCAATGAGCAGTTCTTC
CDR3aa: CASSLLAGRGGNEQFF

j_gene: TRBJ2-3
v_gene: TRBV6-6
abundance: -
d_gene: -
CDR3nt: TGTGCCAGCAGTTACGGAGGGGGCATCACAGATACGCAGTATTTT
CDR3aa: CASSYGGGITDTQYF

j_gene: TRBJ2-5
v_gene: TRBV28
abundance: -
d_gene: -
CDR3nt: TGTGCCAGCAGTATACCGGGACGGTCACAAGAAGAGACCCAGTACTTC
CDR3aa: CASSIPGRSQEETQYF

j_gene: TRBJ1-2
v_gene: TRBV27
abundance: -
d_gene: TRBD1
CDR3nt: TGTGCCAGCAGTTTCCCAGGGGGCTATGGCTACACCTTC
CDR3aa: CASSFPGGYGYTF

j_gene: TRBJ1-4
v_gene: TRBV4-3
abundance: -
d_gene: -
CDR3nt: TGCGCCAGCAGCCAAGACGACACTTTGACAACTAATGAAAAACTGTTTTTT
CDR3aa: CASSQDDTLTTNEKLFF

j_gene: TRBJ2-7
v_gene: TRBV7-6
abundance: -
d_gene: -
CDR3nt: TGTGCCAGCAGCTTCGGGGGAGGCGGGAACGAGCAGTACTTC
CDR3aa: CASSFGGGGNEQYF

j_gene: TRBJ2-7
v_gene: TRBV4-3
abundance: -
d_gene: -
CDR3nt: TGCGCCAGCAGCCAGGGGTTGAGGGGGAGCTACGAGCAGTACTTC
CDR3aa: CASSQGLRGSYEQYF

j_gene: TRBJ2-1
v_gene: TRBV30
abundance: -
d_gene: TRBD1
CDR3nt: TGTGCCTGGAGTCGGGGGACAGGAGTCTACAATGAGCAGTTCTTC
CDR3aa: CAWSRGTGVYNEQFF

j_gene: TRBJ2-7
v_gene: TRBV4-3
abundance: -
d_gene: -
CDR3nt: TGCGCCAGCAGCCCGGGTCTGGGGGATTACGAGCAGTACTTC
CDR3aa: CASSPGLGDYEQYF

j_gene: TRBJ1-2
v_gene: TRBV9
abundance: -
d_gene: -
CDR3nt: TGTGCCAGCAGCGTAAGTGCAGGGTATGGCTACACCTTC
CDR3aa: CASSVSAGYGYTF

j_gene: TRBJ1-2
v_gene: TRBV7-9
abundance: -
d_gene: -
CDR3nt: TGTGCCAGCAGCCCCGTCTCGGGGTCAGGCTACACCTTC
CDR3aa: CASSPVSGSGYTF

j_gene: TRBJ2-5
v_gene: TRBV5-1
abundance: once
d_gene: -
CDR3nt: TGCGCCAGCAGCCCGGACAGTGGGAGGGAGACCCAGTACTTC
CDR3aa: CASSPDSGRETQYF

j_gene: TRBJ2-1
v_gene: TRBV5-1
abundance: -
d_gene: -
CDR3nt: TGCGCCAGCAGCTTGCGCGGCCTGTGGAATGAGCAGTTCTTC
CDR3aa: CASSLRGLWNEQFF

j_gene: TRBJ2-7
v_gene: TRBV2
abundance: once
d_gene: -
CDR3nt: TGTGCCAGCAGAACGAACCCGCACGAGCAGTACTTC
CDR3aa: CASRTNPHEQYF

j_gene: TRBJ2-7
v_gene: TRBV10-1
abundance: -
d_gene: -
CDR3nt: TGCGCCAGCAGTGGTGGGGATTCCTACGAGCAGTACTTC
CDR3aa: CASSGGDSYEQYF

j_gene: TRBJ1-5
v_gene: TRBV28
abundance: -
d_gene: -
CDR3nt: TGTGCCAGCAGTCAGAGACAGAGCAATCAGCCCCAGCATTTT
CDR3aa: CASSQRQSNQPQHF

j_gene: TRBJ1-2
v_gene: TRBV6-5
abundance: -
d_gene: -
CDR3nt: TGTGCCAGCAGTTACGGAACTAACTATGGCTACACCTTC
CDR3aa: CASSYGTNYGYTF